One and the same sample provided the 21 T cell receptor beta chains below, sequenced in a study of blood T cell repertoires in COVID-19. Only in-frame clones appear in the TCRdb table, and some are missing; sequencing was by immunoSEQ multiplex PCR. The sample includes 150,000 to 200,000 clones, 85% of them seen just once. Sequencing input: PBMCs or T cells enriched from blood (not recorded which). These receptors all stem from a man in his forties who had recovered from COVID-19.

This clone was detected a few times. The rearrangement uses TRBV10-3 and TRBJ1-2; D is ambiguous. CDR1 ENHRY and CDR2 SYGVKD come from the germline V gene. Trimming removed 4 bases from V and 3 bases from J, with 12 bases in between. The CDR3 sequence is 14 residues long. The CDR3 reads CAISVSGEDYGYTF. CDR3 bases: TGTGCCATCAGTGTTTCGGGAGAAGACTATGGCTACACCTTC.

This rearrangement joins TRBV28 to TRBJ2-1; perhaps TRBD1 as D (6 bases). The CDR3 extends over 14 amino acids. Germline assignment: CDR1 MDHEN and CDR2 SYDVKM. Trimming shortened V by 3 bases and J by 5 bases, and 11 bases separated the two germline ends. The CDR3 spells CASSFQGPNNEQFF. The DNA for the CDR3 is TGTGCCAGCAGTTTCCAGGGGCCTAACAATGAGCAGTTCTTC.

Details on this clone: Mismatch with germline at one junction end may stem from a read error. The CDR3 sequence: CASSFVRQEKVF. DNA of the CDR3: TGTGCCAGCAGCTTCGTAAGACAGGAAAAGGTCTTC. The chain couples TRBV7-8 to TRBJ2-1; maybe TRBD1 (6 bases). Germline V gene data show CDR1 as SGHVS and CDR2 as FQNEAQ. The CDR3 length is 12 residues.

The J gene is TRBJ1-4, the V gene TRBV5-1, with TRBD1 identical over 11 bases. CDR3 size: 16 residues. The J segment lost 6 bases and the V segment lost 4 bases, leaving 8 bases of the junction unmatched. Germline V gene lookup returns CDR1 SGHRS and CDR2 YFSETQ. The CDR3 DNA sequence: TGCGCCAGCAGCCGCTATGGGACAGGGGGTGATGAAAAACTGTTTTTT. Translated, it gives CASSRYGTGGDEKLFF.

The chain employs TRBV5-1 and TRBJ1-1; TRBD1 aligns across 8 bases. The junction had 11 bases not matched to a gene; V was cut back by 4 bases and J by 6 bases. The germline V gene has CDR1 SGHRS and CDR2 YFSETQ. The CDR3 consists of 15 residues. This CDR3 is CASSPIGTGVPEAFF. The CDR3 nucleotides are TGCGCCAGCAGCCCAATAGGGACAGGCGTCCCTGAAGCTTTCTTT.

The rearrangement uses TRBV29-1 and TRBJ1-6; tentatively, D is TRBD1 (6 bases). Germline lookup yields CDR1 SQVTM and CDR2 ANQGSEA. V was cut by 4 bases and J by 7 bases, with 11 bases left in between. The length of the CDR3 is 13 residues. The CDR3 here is CSVGEGGNSPLHF. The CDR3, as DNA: TGCAGCGTTGGCGAGGGGGGGAATTCACCCCTCCACTTT.

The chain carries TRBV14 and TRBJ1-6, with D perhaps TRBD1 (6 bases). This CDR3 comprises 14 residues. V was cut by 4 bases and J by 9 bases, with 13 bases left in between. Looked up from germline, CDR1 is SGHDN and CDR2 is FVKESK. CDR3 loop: CASSLRQGSSPLHF. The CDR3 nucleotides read TGTGCCAGCAGCCTACGGCAGGGGAGTTCACCCCTCCACTTT.

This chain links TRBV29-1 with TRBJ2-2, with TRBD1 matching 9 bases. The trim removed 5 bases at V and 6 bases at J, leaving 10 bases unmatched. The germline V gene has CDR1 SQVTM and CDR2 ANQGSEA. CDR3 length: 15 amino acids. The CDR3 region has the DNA TGCAGCGTTCCGGGACAGGGAATTAACGCCGGGGAGCTGTTTTTT. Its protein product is CSVPGQGINAGELFF.

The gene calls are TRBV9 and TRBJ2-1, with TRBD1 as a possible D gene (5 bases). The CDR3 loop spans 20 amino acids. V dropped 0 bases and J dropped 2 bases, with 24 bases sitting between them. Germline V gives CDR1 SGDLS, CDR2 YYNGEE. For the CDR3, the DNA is TGTGCCAGCAGCGTAGGACCCAGGGCGTCCCCCGGATGGACCTACAATGAGCAGTTCTTC. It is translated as CASSVGPRASPGWTYNEQFF.

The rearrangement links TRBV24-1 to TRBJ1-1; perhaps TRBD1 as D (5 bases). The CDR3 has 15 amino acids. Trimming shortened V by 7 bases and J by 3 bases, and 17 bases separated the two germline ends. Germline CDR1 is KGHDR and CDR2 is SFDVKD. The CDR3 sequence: CATSKSGLRDTEAFF. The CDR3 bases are TGTGCCACCAGCAAATCGGGACTTCGGGACACTGAAGCTTTCTTT.

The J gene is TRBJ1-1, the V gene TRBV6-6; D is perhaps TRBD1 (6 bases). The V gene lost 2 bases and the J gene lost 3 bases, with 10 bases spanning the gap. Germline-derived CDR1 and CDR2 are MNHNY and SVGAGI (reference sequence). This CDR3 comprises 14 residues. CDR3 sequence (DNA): TGTGCCAGCAGTTACGCAGGGGCTGACACTGAAGCTTTCTTT. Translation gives CASSYAGADTEAFF.

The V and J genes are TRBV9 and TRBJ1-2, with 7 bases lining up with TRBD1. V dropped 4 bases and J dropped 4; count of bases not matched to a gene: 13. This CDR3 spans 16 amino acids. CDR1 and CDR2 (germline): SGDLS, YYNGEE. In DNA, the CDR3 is TGTGCCAGCAGCCCCCCAGGAGAGGGGGCAGGCTATGGCTACACCTTC. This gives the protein CASSPPGEGAGYGYTF.

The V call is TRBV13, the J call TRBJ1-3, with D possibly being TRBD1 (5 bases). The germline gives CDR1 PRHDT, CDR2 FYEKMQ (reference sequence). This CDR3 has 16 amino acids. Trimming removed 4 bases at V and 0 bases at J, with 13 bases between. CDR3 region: CASSSRQSSSGNTIYF. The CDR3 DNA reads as TGTGCCAGCAGCTCAAGACAGAGCAGCTCTGGAAACACCATATATTTT.

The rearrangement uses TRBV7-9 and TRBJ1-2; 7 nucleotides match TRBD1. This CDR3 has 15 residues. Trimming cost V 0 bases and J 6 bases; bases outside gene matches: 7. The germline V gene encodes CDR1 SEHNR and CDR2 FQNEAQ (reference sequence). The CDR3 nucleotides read TGTGCCAGCAGCTTAGCTCAATCAGGGGGTCATGGCTACACCTTC. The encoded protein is CASSLAQSGGHGYTF. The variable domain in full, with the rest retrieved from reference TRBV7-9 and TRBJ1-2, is DTGVSQNPRHKITKRGQNVTFRCDPISEHNRLYWYRQTLGQGPEFLTYFQNEAQLEKSRLLSDRFSAERPKGSFSTLEIQRTEQGDSAMYLCASSLAQSGGHGYTFGSGTRLTVV.

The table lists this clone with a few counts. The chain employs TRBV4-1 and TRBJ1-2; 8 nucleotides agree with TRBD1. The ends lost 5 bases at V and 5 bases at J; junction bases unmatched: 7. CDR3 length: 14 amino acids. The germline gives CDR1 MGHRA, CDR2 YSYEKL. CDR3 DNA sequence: TGCGCCAGCAGCTCCCTAACAGGGGGGTATGGCTACACCTTC. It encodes CASSSLTGGYGYTF.

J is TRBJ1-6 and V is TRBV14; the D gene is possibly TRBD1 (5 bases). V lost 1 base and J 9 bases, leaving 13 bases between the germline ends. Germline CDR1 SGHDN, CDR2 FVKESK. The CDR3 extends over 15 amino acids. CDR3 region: CASSQVPGIGSPLHF. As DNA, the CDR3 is TGTGCCAGCAGCCAAGTTCCAGGGATTGGTTCACCCCTCCACTTT. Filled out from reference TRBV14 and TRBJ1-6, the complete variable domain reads EAGVTQFPSHSVIEKGQTVTLRCDPISGHDNLYWYRRVMGKEIKFLLHFVKESKQDESGMPNNRFLAERTGGTYSTLKVQPAELEDSGVYFCASSQVPGIGSPLHFGNGTRLTVT.

The CDR3 DNA sequence: TGTGCCAGCAGCCAAGAATATGGACAGACCCTGTACAATGAGCAGTTCTTC. Its translation is CASSQEYGQTLYNEQFF. This chain joins TRBV14 and TRBJ2-1; D is possibly TRBD1 (6 bases). This CDR3 region has 17 residues. V was clipped by 0 bases and J by 4 bases, with 16 bases between them. The germline CDR1 and CDR2 sequences are SGHDN and FVKESK.

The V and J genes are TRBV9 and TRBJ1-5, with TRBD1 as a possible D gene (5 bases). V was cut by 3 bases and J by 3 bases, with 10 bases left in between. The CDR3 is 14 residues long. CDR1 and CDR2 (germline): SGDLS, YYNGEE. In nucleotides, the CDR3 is TGTGCCAGCAGCGGTGAGGGACTCAATCAGCCCCAGCATTTT. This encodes CASSGEGLNQPQHF.

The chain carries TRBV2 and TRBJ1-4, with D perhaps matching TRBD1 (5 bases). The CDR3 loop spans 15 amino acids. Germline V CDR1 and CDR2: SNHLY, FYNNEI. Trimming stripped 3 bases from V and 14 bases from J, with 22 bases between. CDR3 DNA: TGTGCCAGCAGTGATGGAGGACTGGGGGACTCTTGGCTGTTTTTT. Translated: CASSDGGLGDSWLFF.

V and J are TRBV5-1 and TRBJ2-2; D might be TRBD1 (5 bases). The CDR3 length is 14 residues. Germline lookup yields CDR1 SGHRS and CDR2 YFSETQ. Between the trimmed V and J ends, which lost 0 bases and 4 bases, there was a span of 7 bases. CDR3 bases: TGCGCCAGCAGCTTGGTCACAGGCACCGGGGAGCTGTTTTTT. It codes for CASSLVTGTGELFF.

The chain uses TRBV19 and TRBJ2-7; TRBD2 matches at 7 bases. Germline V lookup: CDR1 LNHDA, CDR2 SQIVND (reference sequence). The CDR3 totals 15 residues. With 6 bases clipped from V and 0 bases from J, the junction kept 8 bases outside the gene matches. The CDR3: CASSPSGGDSYEQYF. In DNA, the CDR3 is TGTGCCAGTAGCCCCAGTGGGGGGGACTCCTACGAGCAGTACTTC.